This TCR beta chain was sequenced for a study of blood T cells in healthy people across ages. V was pared by 4 bases and J by 1 base, with 10 bases between. This CDR3 has 14 amino acids. A J-beta primer mix and a sample-barcoded 5' primer were used in a second PCR of about 7 to 11 cycles. Each TCR beta cDNA got a 12-nucleotide random molecular identifier. TCRdb re-called the 5' RACE reads through MiXCR, storing one row per CDR3 protein. The repertoire includes around 800,000 distinct CDR3 sequences, more than 25% of them detected once, and 3% sits in the top ten. These same records also appear under a second study, on T cells of mothers and their children. That source notes: Extraction yielded RNA that went, in full, into cDNA synthesis at around 1.5 ug per 15 ul. Several million TCR beta reads per child versus over 9 million per mother.

The V gene is TRBV12-3 or TRBV12-4, the J gene TRBJ2-5, with D uncertain. Sequenced input: blood. The TCR was taken from a boy aged 5-17 years in good health. The CDR3 loop is CASSSEWGQETQYF. CDR3 coding DNA: TGTGCCAGCAGTTCCGAGTGGGGCCAAGAGACCCAGTACTTC.